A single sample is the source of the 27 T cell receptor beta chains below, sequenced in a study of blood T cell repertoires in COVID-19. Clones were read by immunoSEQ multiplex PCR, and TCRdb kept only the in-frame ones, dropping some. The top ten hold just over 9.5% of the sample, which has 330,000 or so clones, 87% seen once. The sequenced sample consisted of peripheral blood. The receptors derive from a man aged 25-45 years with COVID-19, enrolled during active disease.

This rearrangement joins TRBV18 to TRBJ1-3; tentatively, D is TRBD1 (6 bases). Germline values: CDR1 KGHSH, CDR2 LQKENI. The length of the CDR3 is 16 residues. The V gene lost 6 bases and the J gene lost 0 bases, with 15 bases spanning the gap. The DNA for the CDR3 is TGTGCCAGCTCCCAACGCCGGGACACCTCTGGAAACACCATATATTTT. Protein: CASSQRRDTSGNTIYF.

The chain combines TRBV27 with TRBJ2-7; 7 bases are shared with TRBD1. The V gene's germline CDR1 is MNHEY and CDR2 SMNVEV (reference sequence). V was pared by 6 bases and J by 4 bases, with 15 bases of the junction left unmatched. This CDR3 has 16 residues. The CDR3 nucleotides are TGTGCCAGCAGACTCGAATTAGGGGGCGCATATTACGAGCAGTACTTC. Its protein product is CASRLELGGAYYEQYF.

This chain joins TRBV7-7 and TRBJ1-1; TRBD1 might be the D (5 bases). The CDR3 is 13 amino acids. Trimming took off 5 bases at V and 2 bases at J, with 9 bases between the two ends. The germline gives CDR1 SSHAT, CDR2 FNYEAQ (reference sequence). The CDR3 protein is CASSRDSNTEAFF. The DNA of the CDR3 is TGTGCCAGCAGCCGAGACAGCAACACTGAAGCTTTCTTT.

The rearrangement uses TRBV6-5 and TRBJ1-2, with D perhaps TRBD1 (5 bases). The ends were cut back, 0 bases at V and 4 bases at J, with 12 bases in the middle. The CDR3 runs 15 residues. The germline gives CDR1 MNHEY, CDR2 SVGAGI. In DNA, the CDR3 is TGTGCCAGCAGTTACTCGTTGGCAGGGCCCTATGGCTACACCTTC. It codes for CASSYSLAGPYGYTF.

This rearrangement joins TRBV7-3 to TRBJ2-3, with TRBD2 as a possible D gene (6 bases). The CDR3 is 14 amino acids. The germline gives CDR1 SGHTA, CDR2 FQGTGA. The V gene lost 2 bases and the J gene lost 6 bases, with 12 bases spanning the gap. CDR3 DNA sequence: TGTGCCAGCAGCTTACAGGGAGGAGCTGATACGCAGTATTTT. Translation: CASSLQGGADTQYF.

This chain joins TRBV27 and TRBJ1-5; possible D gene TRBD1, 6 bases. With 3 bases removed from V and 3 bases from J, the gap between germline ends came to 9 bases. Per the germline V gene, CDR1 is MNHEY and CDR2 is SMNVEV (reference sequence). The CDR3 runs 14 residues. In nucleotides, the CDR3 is TGTGCCAGCAGTTTCAGGGGATTCAATCAGCCCCAGCATTTT. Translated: CASSFRGFNQPQHF.

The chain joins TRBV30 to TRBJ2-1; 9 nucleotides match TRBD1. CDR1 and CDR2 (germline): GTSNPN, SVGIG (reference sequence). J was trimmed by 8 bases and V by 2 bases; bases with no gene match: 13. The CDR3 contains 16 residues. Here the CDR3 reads CAWSPTGTGTVDEQFF. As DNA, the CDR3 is TGTGCCTGGAGTCCAACCGGGACAGGGACTGTGGATGAGCAGTTCTTC.

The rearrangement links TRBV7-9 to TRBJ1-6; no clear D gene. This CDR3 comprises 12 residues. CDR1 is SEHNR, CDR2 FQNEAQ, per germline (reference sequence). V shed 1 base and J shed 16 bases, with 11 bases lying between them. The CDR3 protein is CASSLEGRGLHF. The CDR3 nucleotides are TGTGCCAGCAGCTTAGAAGGGCGGGGTCTCCACTTT.

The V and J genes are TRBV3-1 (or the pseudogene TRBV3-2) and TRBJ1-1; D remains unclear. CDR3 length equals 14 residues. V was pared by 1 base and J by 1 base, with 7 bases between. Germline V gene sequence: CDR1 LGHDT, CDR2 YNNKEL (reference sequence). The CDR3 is CASSQVTENTEAFF. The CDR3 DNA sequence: TGTGCCAGCAGCCAAGTAACAGAGAACACTGAAGCTTTCTTT.

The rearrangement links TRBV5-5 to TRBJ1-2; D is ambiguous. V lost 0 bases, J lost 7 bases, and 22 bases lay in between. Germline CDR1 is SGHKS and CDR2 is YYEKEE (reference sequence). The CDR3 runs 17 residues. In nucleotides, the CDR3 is TGTGCCAGCAGCTTGGGGGTAGGGCGGGTCGGAGCGGCTGGCTACACCTTC. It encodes CASSLGVGRVGAAGYTF. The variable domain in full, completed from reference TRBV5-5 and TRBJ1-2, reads DAGVTQSPTHLIKTRGQQVTLRCSPISGHKSVSWYQQVLGQGPQFIFQYYEKEERGRGNFPDRFSARQFPNYSSELNVNALLLGDSALYLCASSLGVGRVGAAGYTFGSGTRLTVV.

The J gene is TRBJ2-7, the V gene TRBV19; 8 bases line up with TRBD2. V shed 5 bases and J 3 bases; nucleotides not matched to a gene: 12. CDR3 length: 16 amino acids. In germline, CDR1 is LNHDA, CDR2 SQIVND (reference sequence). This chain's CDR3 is CASSGLAGGGIYEQYF. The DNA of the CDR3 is TGTGCCAGTAGTGGCCTGGCGGGAGGCGGAATCTACGAGCAGTACTTC.

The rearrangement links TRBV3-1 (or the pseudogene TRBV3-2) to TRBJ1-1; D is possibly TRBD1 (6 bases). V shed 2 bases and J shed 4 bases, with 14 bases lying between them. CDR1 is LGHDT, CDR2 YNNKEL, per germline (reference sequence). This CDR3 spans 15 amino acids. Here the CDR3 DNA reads TGTGCCAGCAGCCAAACAACAGGGAAAGGCACTGAAGCTTTCTTT. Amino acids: CASSQTTGKGTEAFF.

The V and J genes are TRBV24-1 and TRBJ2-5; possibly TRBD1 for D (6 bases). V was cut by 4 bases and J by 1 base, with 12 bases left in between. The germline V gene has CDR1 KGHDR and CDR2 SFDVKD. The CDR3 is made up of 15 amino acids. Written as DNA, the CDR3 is TGTGCCACCAGTGAACCCGGACAGTCCCAAGAGACCCAGTACTTC. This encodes CATSEPGQSQETQYF.

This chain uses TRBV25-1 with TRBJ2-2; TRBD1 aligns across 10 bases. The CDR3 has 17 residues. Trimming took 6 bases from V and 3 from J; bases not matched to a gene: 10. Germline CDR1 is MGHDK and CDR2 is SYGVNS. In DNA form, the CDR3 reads TGTGCCAGCAGCCCCCGCCTGGGACAGGGGCACACCGGGGAGCTGTTTTTT. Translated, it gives CASSPRLGQGHTGELFF.

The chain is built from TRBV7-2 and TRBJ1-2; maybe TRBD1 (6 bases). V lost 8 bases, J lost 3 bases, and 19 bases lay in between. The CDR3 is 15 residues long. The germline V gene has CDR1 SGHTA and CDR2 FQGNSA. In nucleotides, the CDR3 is TGTGCCAGCCGCAAGGGTCCAGGGGATGACTATGGCTACACCTTC. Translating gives CASRKGPGDDYGYTF.

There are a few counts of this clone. The CDR3 loop reads CASSRDGGMVVGEQYF. The CDR3 DNA reads TGTGCCAGCAGCCGGGACGGGGGGATGGTGGTTGGCGAGCAGTACTTC. V gene TRBV3-1 (or the pseudogene TRBV3-2) combines with J gene TRBJ2-7; TRBD2 matches 7 bases. The CDR3 loop spans 16 amino acids. V trimming: 4 bases; J trimming: 6 bases; junction bases outside the gene matches: 15. In germline, CDR1 is LGHDT, CDR2 YNNKEL (reference sequence).

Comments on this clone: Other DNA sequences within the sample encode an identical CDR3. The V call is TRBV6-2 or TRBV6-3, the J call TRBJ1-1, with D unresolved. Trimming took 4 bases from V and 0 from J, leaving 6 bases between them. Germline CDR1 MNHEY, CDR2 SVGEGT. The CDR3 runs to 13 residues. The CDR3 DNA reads TGTGCCAGCAGTTTCCTACTGAACACTGAAGCTTTCTTT. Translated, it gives CASSFLLNTEAFF.

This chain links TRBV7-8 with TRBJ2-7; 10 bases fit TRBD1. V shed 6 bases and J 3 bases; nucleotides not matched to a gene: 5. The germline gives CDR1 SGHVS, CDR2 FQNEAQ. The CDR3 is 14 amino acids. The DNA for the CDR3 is TGTGCCAGCAGAAGACAGGGGGCAGTCTACGAGCAGTACTTC. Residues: CASRRQGAVYEQYF. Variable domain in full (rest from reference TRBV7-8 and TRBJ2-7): GAGVSQSPRYKVAKRGQDVALRCDPISGHVSLFWYQQALGQGPEFLTYFQNEAQLDKSGLPSDRFFAERPEGSVSTLKIQRTQQEDSAVYLCASRRQGAVYEQYFGPGTRLTVT.

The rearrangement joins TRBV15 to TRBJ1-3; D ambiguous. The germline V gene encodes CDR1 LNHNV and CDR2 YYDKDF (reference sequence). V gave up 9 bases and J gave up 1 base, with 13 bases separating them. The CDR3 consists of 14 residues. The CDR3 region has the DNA TGTGCCACAGCTCCTTACCTTTCTGGAAACACCATATATTTT. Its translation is CATAPYLSGNTIYF.

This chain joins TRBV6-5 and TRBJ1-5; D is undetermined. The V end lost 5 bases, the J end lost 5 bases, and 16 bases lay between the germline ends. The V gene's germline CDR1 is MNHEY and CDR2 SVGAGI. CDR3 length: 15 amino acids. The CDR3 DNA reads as TGTGCCAGCAGTCTAACCCAATTAGTGGATCAGCCCCAGCATTTT. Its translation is CASSLTQLVDQPQHF.

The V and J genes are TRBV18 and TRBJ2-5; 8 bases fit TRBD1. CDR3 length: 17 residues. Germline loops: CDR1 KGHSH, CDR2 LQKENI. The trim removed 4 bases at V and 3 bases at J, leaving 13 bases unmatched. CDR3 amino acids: CASSRLSGGAGKETQYF. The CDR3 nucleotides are TGTGCCAGCTCACGGTTGTCAGGGGGCGCGGGAAAAGAGACCCAGTACTTC.

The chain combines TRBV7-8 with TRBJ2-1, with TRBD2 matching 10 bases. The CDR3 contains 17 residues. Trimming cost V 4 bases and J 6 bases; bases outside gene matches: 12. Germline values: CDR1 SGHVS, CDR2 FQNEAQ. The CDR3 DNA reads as TGTGCCAGCAGCTCTCCTTATAGCGGGGGGTCCCGCAATGAGCAGTTCTTC. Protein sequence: CASSSPYSGGSRNEQFF.

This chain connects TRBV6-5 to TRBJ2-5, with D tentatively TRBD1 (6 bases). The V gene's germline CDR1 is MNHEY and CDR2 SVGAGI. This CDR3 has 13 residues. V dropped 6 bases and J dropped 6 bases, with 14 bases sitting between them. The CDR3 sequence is CASRQGTVQTQYF. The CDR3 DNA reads TGTGCCAGCAGACAGGGTACGGTGCAGACCCAGTACTTC.

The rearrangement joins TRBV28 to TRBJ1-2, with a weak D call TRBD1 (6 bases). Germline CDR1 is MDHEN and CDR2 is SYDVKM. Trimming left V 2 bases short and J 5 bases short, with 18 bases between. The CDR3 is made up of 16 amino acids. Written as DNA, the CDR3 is TGTGCCAGCAGTTTAGGGGGGGCGGACGGAAAGTATGGCTACACCTTC. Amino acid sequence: CASSLGGADGKYGYTF.

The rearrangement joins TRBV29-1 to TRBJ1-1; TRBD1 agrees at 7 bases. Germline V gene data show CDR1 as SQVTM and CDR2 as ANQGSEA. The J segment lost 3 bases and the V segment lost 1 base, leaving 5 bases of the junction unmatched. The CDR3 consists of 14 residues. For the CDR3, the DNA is TGCAGCGTTGAAGCCCAGGGGGAGTACACTGAAGCTTTCTTT. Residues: CSVEAQGEYTEAFF. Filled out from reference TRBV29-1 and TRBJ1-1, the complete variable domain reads SAVISQKPSRDICQRGTSLTIQCQVDSQVTMMFWYRQQPGQSLTLIATANQGSEATYESGFVIDKFPISRPNLTFSTLTVSNMSPEDSSIYLCSVEAQGEYTEAFFGQGTRLTVV.

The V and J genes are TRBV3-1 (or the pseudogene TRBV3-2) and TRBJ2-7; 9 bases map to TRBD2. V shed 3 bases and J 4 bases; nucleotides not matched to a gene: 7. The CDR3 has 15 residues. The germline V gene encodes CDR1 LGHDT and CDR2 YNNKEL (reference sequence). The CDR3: CASSQPTSGLYEQYF. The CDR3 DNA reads TGTGCCAGCAGCCAGCCCACTAGCGGGCTTTACGAGCAGTACTTC.

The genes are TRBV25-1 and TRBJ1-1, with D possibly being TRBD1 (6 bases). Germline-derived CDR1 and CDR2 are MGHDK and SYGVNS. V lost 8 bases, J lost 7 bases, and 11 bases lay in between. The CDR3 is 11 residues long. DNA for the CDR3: TGTGCCAGCCGGGGGGCAATTGAAGCTTTCTTT. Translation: CASRGAIEAFF.